Described below is a single TCR beta chain sequence and its context. The data derive from a study of blood T cells in healthy people across ages. Next came a second PCR, run for roughly 6 to 11 cycles, which used a sample-barcoded 5' primer along with a J-beta primer mix. TCRdb passed the 5' RACE reads through MiXCR, listing each CDR3 protein once. The sample contains 650,000 to 1,000,000 distinct CDR3 sequences, 35% to 40% of which appear only once. The V gene's germline CDR1 is LGHNA and CDR2 YNFKEQ. V lost 1 base and J 0 bases, leaving 13 bases between the germline ends. The CDR3 covers 18 residues.

The origin of this receptor is a man aged 18 to 29 in good health. Specimen: blood. V and J are TRBV4-2 and TRBJ1-6; D gene uncertain. The CDR3, as DNA: TGTGCCAGCAGCCAAGGTAGCGGGCGCAGCTCCTATAATTCACCCCTCCACTTT. As protein: CASSQGSGRSSYNSPLHF.